One sample yielded the 30 T cell receptor beta chains listed below, sequenced in a study of radiotherapy plus CTLA-4 blockade in lung cancer. TCRdb keeps only in-frame clones here, not all; method: immunoSEQ multiplex PCR. Of about 78,000 clones detected, around 86% appear once; the ten largest clones hold 2% to 2.5%. This specimen consisted of peripheral blood, obtained from a patient treated with radiotherapy plus ipilimumab. The receptors shown here come from a human donor with non-small cell lung cancer who had a partial response to radiotherapy plus ipilimumab.

The chain links TRBV27 to TRBJ1-5; no clear D gene. CDR3 length equals 15 residues. Germline assignment: CDR1 MNHEY and CDR2 SMNVEV (reference sequence). V was cut by 0 bases and J by 9 bases, with 15 bases left in between. CDR3 DNA sequence: TGTGCCAGCAGTTTATCGGGCTCGGCGATGAGGCCCCAGCATTTT. Its protein is CASSLSGSAMRPQHF.

This chain uses TRBV27 with TRBJ2-1; 10 nucleotides agree with TRBD2. This CDR3 is built from 14 residues. CDR1 and CDR2 from the germline V gene are MNHEY and SMNVEV (reference sequence). Losses at the gene ends were 5 bases for V and 7 bases for J; bases not matched to a gene: 5. This CDR3 is CASSLYSGRNEQFF. CDR3 nucleotide sequence: TGTGCCAGCAGTCTTTATAGCGGGAGGAATGAGCAGTTCTTC.

This rearrangement joins TRBV6-4 to TRBJ2-1; 7 bases line up with TRBD2. CDR1 and CDR2 (germline): MRHNA, SNTAGT. Trimming removed 6 bases from V and 5 bases from J; junction bases left unmatched: 10. The length of the CDR3 is 15 residues. CDR3 amino acids: CASSSTSGGNNEQFF. The CDR3 coding sequence is TGTGCCAGCAGCTCGACTTCCGGGGGGAACAATGAGCAGTTCTTC.

The gene calls are TRBV5-4 and TRBJ2-5; 7 nucleotides agree with TRBD2. The CDR3 spans 16 residues. With 4 bases clipped from V and 5 bases from J, the junction kept 14 bases outside the gene matches. CDR1 and CDR2 (germline): SGHNT, YYREEE (reference sequence). CDR3 sequence: CASSPTLSMGGETQYF. CDR3 nucleotide sequence: TGTGCCAGCAGCCCCACTTTAAGTATGGGGGGGGAGACCCAGTACTTC.

The chain carries TRBV15 and TRBJ1-5, with D unresolved. This CDR3 spans 14 amino acids. Germline assignment: CDR1 LNHNV and CDR2 YYDKDF (reference sequence). Trimming stripped 6 bases from V and 4 bases from J, with 13 bases between. The CDR3 region is CATRYGIGNQPQHF. In DNA, the CDR3 is TGTGCCACCAGATACGGGATAGGGAATCAGCCCCAGCATTTT.

The rearrangement links TRBV30 to TRBJ1-5; 7 bases align to TRBD1. Germline V lookup: CDR1 GTSNPN, CDR2 SVGIG (reference sequence). The trim removed 3 bases at V and 3 bases at J, leaving 8 bases unmatched. The CDR3 is made up of 15 amino acids. CDR3 sequence: CAWSPRQGVNQPQHF. The DNA for the CDR3 is TGTGCCTGGAGCCCCCGGCAGGGGGTCAATCAGCCCCAGCATTTT.

The rearrangement joins TRBV19 to TRBJ1-1, with unresolved D. Germline CDR1 reads LNHDA; CDR2 reads SQIVND (reference sequence). Deletions cut 5 bases from V and 1 base from J, with 14 bases between. The CDR3 spans 15 residues. The CDR3 nucleotides read TGTGCCAGTAGTCCCCGACTGGGAGCGAACACTGAAGCTTTCTTT. Residues: CASSPRLGANTEAFF. Full variable domain (missing parts from reference TRBV19 and TRBJ1-1): DGGITQSPKYLFRKEGQNVTLSCEQNLNHDAMYWYRQDPGQGLRLIYYSQIVNDFQKGDIAEGYSVSREKKESFPLTVTSAQKNPTAFYLCASSPRLGANTEAFFGQGTRLTVV.

This chain uses TRBV28 with TRBJ2-7, with 7 bases lining up with TRBD1. Germline values: CDR1 MDHEN, CDR2 SYDVKM. This CDR3 contains 15 residues. Trimming at V came to 7 bases and at J to 3 bases, leaving 12 bases not matched to a gene. The CDR3 DNA reads TGTGCCAGCAACACATCTCCCGGGACAGACTACGAGCAGTACGTC. The encoded protein is CASNTSPGTDYEQYV.

The chain recombines TRBV5-6 with TRBJ2-7, with 11 bases identical to TRBD2. V lost 2 bases and J lost 7; bases outside the gene matches: 5. The CDR3 consists of 14 residues. Germline V gene lookup returns CDR1 SGHDT and CDR2 YYEEEE. The CDR3 bases are TGTGCCAGCAGCTTAAGACTAGCGGGACGGGAGCAGTACTTC. The encoded protein is CASSLRLAGREQYF.

Remarks on this clone: Different DNA sequences within this sample yield the same CDR3. V and J are TRBV7-3 and TRBJ2-5, with D tentatively TRBD1 (5 bases). Trimming shortened V by 5 bases and J by 4 bases, and 14 bases separated the two germline ends. The CDR3 extends over 14 amino acids. Per germline, CDR1 SGHTA and CDR2 FQGTGA. The CDR3 region has the DNA TGTGCCAGCAGCCCCTCAGGGCTGGGAGAGACCCAGTACTTC. This encodes CASSPSGLGETQYF.

This chain connects TRBV6-6 to TRBJ1-3; no clear D. The ends were cut back, 5 bases at V and 4 bases at J, with 3 bases in the middle. Germline V gives CDR1 MNHNY, CDR2 SVGAGI (reference sequence). This CDR3 comprises 11 residues. DNA for the CDR3: TGTGCCAGCAGTGGCGGAAACACCATATATTTT. As protein: CASSGGNTIYF.

This clone has just a few counts. CDR3 in DNA: TGCGCCAGCAGCCCCCTCGGAGGGAGCAAAAACACTGAAGCTTTCTTT. This translates into CASSPLGGSKNTEAFF. The chain joins TRBV4-1 to TRBJ1-1; D unresolved. V was clipped by 4 bases and J by 2 bases, with 17 bases between them. Germline values: CDR1 MGHRA, CDR2 YSYEKL. The CDR3 consists of 16 residues.

CDR3 sequence: CASSPNGLTNTGELFF. DNA for the CDR3: TGTGCCAGTAGTCCCAACGGACTGACCAACACCGGGGAGCTGTTTTTT. The chain couples TRBV19 to TRBJ2-2; D may be TRBD2 (5 bases). CDR3 length: 16 residues. Trimming pared 5 bases from V and 2 bases from J, leaving 15 bases between. Germline assignment: CDR1 LNHDA and CDR2 SQIVND (reference sequence). Variable domain in full (rest from reference TRBV19 and TRBJ2-2): DGGITQSPKYLFRKEGQNVTLSCEQNLNHDAMYWYRQDPGQGLRLIYYSQIVNDFQKGDIAEGYSVSREKKESFPLTVTSAQKNPTAFYLCASSPNGLTNTGELFFGEGSRLTVL.

The rearrangement uses TRBV5-4 and TRBJ2-1; possible D gene TRBD2, 5 bases. Germline V gives CDR1 SGHNT, CDR2 YYREEE (reference sequence). Trimming pared 3 bases from V and 2 bases from J, leaving 12 bases between. The CDR3 totals 15 residues. The CDR3 here is CASSSGVLPYNEQFF. The CDR3 nucleotides are TGTGCCAGCAGCTCCGGGGTTCTACCCTACAATGAGCAGTTCTTC.

The count of this clone is one. V is TRBV6-4 and J is TRBJ2-5, with D maybe TRBD2 (6 bases). Trimming cost V 5 bases and J 2 bases, with 9 bases left between them. CDR1 MRHNA and CDR2 SNTAGT come from the germline V gene. CDR3 length: 13 amino acids. CDR3: CASSREMQETQYF. CDR3 nucleotides: TGTGCCAGCAGTCGGGAGATGCAAGAGACCCAGTACTTC.

V usage is TRBV28 and J usage is TRBJ2-5; TRBD1 is a possible D gene (6 bases). V was pared by 6 bases and J by 2 bases, with 10 bases between. Germline values: CDR1 MDHEN, CDR2 SYDVKM. The CDR3 has 13 amino acids. The CDR3 nucleotides read TGTGCCAGCAGCCGTGGACAGCAAGAGACCCAGTACTTC. Amino acid sequence: CASSRGQQETQYF. Together with reference TRBV28 and TRBJ2-5, the CDR3 gives the full variable domain: DVKVTQSSRYLVKRTGEKVFLECVQDMDHENMFWYRQDPGLGLRLIYFSYDVKMKEKGDIPEGYSVSREKKERFSLILESASTNQTSMYLCASSRGQQETQYFGPGTRLLVL.

This clone was picked up one time. CDR3 protein: CASRSNRVEAHRTGELFF. In DNA form, the CDR3 reads TGTGCCAGCAGATCCAACAGGGTAGAAGCACACCGCACCGGGGAGCTGTTTTTT. V is TRBV7-9 and J is TRBJ2-2; possible D gene TRBD1, 6 bases. Germline V gene sequence: CDR1 SEHNR, CDR2 FQNEAQ (reference sequence). V shed 6 bases and J shed 4 bases, with 24 bases lying between them. The CDR3 is 18 residues long.

This clone was seen once. This sequence joins TRBV5-1 and TRBJ2-3; 8 bases are shared with TRBD2. V lost 7 bases and J lost 0; bases outside the gene matches: 4. This CDR3 spans 14 amino acids. CDR1 SGHRS and CDR2 YFSETQ come from the germline V gene. CDR3 sequence (DNA): TGCGCCAGCTTAGCGGGGCCCAGCACAGATACGCAGTATTTT. It encodes CASLAGPSTDTQYF.

This clone was picked up a small number of times. J is TRBJ2-7 and V is TRBV10-3; 10 bases line up with TRBD1. The germline V gene has CDR1 ENHRY and CDR2 SYGVKD. Trimming removed 6 bases from V and 5 bases from J; junction bases left unmatched: 4. The length of the CDR3 is 13 residues. In DNA form, the CDR3 reads TGTGCCATCAGGGGGACAGGGGTAGACGAGCAGTACGTC. Its translation is CAIRGTGVDEQYV.

The rearrangement joins TRBV6-5 to TRBJ2-2; D might be TRBD2 (5 bases). The CDR3 has 15 amino acids. Deletions cut 2 bases from V and 0 bases from J, with 7 bases between. Germline V gene data show CDR1 as MNHEY and CDR2 as SVGAGI. This chain's CDR3 is CASSYGLPNTGELFF. The CDR3 nucleotides are TGTGCCAGCAGTTACGGACTGCCGAACACCGGGGAGCTGTTTTTT.

The chain links TRBV5-1 to TRBJ2-7; D ambiguous. The CDR3 sequence is 15 residues long. Trimming cost V 5 bases and J 5 bases, with 20 bases left between them. CDR1 and CDR2 from the germline V gene are SGHRS and YFSETQ. DNA for the CDR3: TGCGCCAGCAGGAGTGGCCTAGTTCATTTGGACGAGCAGTACTTC. It specifies CASRSGLVHLDEQYF. The entire variable domain, with the rest obtained from reference TRBV5-1 and TRBJ2-7, is as follows: KAGVTQTPRYLIKTRGQQVTLSCSPISGHRSVSWYQQTPGQGLQFLFEYFSETQRNKGNFPGRFSGRQFSNSRSEMNVSTLELGDSALYLCASRSGLVHLDEQYFGPGTRLTVT.

The gene calls are TRBV5-8 and TRBJ1-1; no clear D gene. Germline V gives CDR1 SGHTS, CDR2 YDEGEE. This CDR3 spans 14 amino acids. Trimming shortened V by 4 bases and J by 1 base, and 11 bases separated the two germline ends. The CDR3 here is CASSPSHRNTEAFF. The CDR3 bases are TGTGCCAGCAGCCCGTCCCATAGGAACACTGAAGCTTTCTTT.

The chain combines TRBV6-5 with TRBJ2-2; 11 nucleotides align to TRBD2. Germline loops: CDR1 MNHEY, CDR2 SVGAGI. After removal of 4 bases from V and 5 bases from J, the junction contained 6 bases not matched to a gene. The CDR3 is 16 amino acids. CDR3 coding DNA: TGTGCCAGCAGTTCTGTAGCGGGAGGGAAAACCGGGGAGCTGTTTTTT. It yields the protein CASSSVAGGKTGELFF.

The chain carries TRBV7-8 and TRBJ1-1; tentatively, D is TRBD1 (5 bases). Trimming took off 4 bases at V and 0 bases at J, with 15 bases between the two ends. Looked up from germline, CDR1 is SGHVS and CDR2 is FQNEAQ. This CDR3 has 16 residues. CDR3 in amino acids: CASSSGGSSMNTEAFF. CDR3 coding DNA: TGTGCCAGCAGCTCCGGGGGAAGCAGCATGAACACTGAAGCTTTCTTT.

This chain uses TRBV6-5 with TRBJ1-1; D gene uncertain. V was shortened by 5 bases and J by 0 bases, with 13 bases between the two germline ends. The CDR3 sequence is 15 residues long. CDR1 is MNHEY and CDR2 is SVGAGI in the germline V gene. DNA of the CDR3: TGTGCCAGCAGTCGGTTCGACACTCTGAACACTGAAGCTTTCTTT. Its translation is CASSRFDTLNTEAFF.

The chain links TRBV5-1 to TRBJ2-5, with 15 bases aligning to TRBD2. V shed 4 bases, J shed 13 bases, and the junction held 8 bases outside the gene matches. This CDR3 contains 14 residues. Germline V gene data show CDR1 as SGHRS and CDR2 as YFSETQ. The CDR3 sequence is CASSPGLAGGPGYF. CDR3 sequence (DNA): TGCGCCAGCAGCCCCGGACTAGCGGGAGGGCCGGGGTACTTC.

This clone was seen a few times. The chain combines TRBV28 with TRBJ2-1; the match to TRBD2 covers 9 bases. V dropped 7 bases and J dropped 2; count of bases not matched to a gene: 3. Germline V CDR1 and CDR2: MDHEN, SYDVKM. There are 14 residues in the CDR3. Here the CDR3 reads CASKASGTYNEQFF. DNA of the CDR3: TGTGCCAGCAAGGCTAGCGGGACCTACAATGAGCAGTTCTTC.

The rearrangement joins TRBV2 to TRBJ2-6, with unresolved D. This CDR3 has 15 residues. The V end was cut by 5 bases, the J end by 0 bases, with 8 bases between. CDR1 and CDR2 (germline): SNHLY, FYNNEI. The CDR3 coding sequence is TGTGCCAGCAGTATCGGGTTCTCTGGGGCCAACGTCCTGACTTTC. Residues: CASSIGFSGANVLTF.

CDR3 sequence reads: CASSLGYRSDNEQFF. CDR3 sequence (DNA): TGTGCCAGCAGCTTAGGGTACAGGAGCGACAATGAGCAGTTCTTC. The chain combines TRBV7-2 with TRBJ2-1; a weak D match, TRBD1 (5 bases). The CDR3 has 15 amino acids. Trimming took off 1 base at V and 5 bases at J, with 12 bases between the two ends. The germline CDR1 and CDR2 sequences are SGHTA and FQGNSA.

This clone was seen more than once but under ten times. The rearrangement uses TRBV19 and TRBJ1-4; 7 bases are shared with TRBD1. CDR3 length: 15 residues. Unmatched junction bases numbered 13, after V lost 7 bases and J lost 8 bases. Germline V gene sequence: CDR1 LNHDA, CDR2 SQIVND (reference sequence). The CDR3 is CASKDPGQLNEKLFF. The DNA of the CDR3 is TGTGCCAGTAAGGATCCGGGACAGCTGAACGAAAAACTGTTTTTT.